This TCR beta chain was sequenced for a study of control samples from healthy donors and cancer patients (dated by TCRdb to the early 2020s). Per the germline V gene (reference sequence), DFQATT is the CDR1 and SNEGSKA is the CDR2. V and J are truncated by 5 bases and 7 bases respectively, leaving an intervening sequence of 11 bases. Reading from cysteine to phenylalanine, the CDR3 counts 11 amino acids. Only the CDR3 region is kept as DNA, spanning 33 bases read in frame from base 1. In this sample, this clone turned up once. It lacks a known antigen. One base away there is no much larger clone; base qualities are not given. The method behind the library was the immunoSEQ multiplex PCR assay. TCRdb provides this immuneACCESS table in a form limited to in-frame rearrangements. Some clones are lacking; in checked studies, under half of them reflect an unresolved V gene, and why the rest are absent is not known. Recorded for this sample are 65,000 to 85,000 clones; approximately 87% of them occurred a single time. The ten top clones hold 2% to 2.5% of the sample.

Source material: PBMCs. Here the chain combines TRBV20-1 and TRBJ1-1; D gene: possibly TRBD1, on 6 matching bases. The source of this sequence is a woman aged 45-65 years with head and neck cancer. The sequence in DNA is TGCAGTGCTCGGGACATCATTGAAGCTTTCTTT. It specifies CSARDIIEAFF.